One sample yielded the 9 T cell receptor beta chains listed below, sequenced in a study of HIV-infected patients and healthy controls. No cell fractionation was done, so the repertoire covers all unsorted peripheral blood T cells. Reverse transcription used 500 to 550 ng RNA and constant-region primers for alpha and beta. Alpha and beta chain libraries were made separately by chain-specific third strand synthesis with multiplexing indices. TCRdb called the 5' RACE reads again in MiXCR, with one record for every CDR3 protein. The top ten hold 5.8% of the sample, which has more than 8,000 distinct CDR3 sequences, just over 8% seen once. Sequencing was done on a sample of blood. The source of these receptors is an adult in good health.

In this sample, this clonotype is medium-sized. The chain recombines TRBV28 with TRBJ2-7; D is undetermined. This CDR3 is built from 10 residues. Germline CDR1 MDHEN, CDR2 SYDVKM. Trimming took off 5 bases at V and 9 bases at J, with 8 bases between the two ends. CDR3 DNA: TGTGCCAGCAGTCGGACGGGGCAGTACTTC. This translates into CASSRTGQYF.

This clonotype occurred many times. The chain employs TRBV5-8 and TRBJ2-2; 11 bases are shared with TRBD1. J gave up 5 bases and V 3 bases, and 9 bases lay outside the gene matches. The CDR3 is 17 residues long. The germline V gene encodes CDR1 SGHTS and CDR2 YDEGEE. This CDR3 reads CASSSFFGTGGTGELFF. Written as DNA, the CDR3 is TGTGCCAGCAGCTCCTTTTTCGGGACAGGGGGAACCGGGGAGCTGTTTTTT.

The genes are TRBV13 and TRBJ2-5; D may correspond to TRBD1 or TRBD2 (5 bases each). The CDR3 totals 14 residues. Per the germline V gene, CDR1 is PRHDT and CDR2 is FYEKMQ (reference sequence). Trimming took 3 bases from V and 2 from J, leaving 10 bases between them. The CDR3 spells CASSFGTVQETQYF. In DNA, the CDR3 is TGTGCCAGCAGCTTTGGGACGGTGCAAGAGACCCAGTACTTC.

In its sample, this clonotype was seen many times. CDR3 protein: CASSLGGSDEQYF. In DNA form, the CDR3 reads TGTGCCAGCAGCTTGGGGGGGTCCGACGAGCAGTACTTC. The chain uses TRBV5-6 and TRBJ2-7; D possibly uses TRBD1 or TRBD2 (5 bases each). Germline V CDR1 and CDR2: SGHDT, YYEEEE. The CDR3 is 13 amino acids. Trimming cost V 0 bases and J 5 bases, with 9 bases left between them.

By sample share, this clonotype is medium-sized. The V gene is TRBV11-3, the J gene TRBJ2-5; 7 bases match TRBD1. The CDR3 has 16 amino acids. Unmatched junction bases numbered 12, after V lost 5 bases and J lost 3 bases. CDR1 and CDR2 (germline): SGHNT, YENEEA. The CDR3 reads CASSQGTQGSEETQYF. The DNA of the CDR3 is TGTGCCAGCAGCCAGGGGACACAGGGGTCGGAAGAGACCCAGTACTTC.

Within the sample, this clonotype is medium-sized. The rearrangement uses TRBV7-2 and TRBJ2-1, with a weak D call TRBD2 (7 bases). Germline V CDR1 and CDR2: SGHTA, FQGNSA. This CDR3 comprises 15 residues. V dropped 1 base and J dropped 5 bases, with 12 bases sitting between them. The CDR3 sequence is CASSLEWGGHNEQFF. The CDR3 nucleotides read TGTGCCAGCAGCTTAGAATGGGGGGGCCACAATGAGCAGTTCTTC.

This clonotype counts as medium-sized (0.01 to 0.1%). V is TRBV7-8 and J is TRBJ2-5, with TRBD2 matching 8 bases. This CDR3 is built from 20 residues. Trimming cost V 5 bases and J 0 bases; bases outside gene matches: 20. CDR1 and CDR2 (germline): SGHVS, FQNEAQ. The CDR3 nucleotides are TGTGCCAGCAGCCCGGGCTATTCGGGGGGGGGCCCCCTGTACCAAGAGACCCAGTACTTC. Translation: CASSPGYSGGGPLYQETQYF.

At least ten counts were recorded for this clonotype. The chain recombines TRBV27 with TRBJ2-1; 12 bases agree with TRBD2. Germline V CDR1 and CDR2: MNHEY, SMNVEV (reference sequence). The J segment lost 10 bases and the V segment lost 3 bases, leaving 13 bases of the junction unmatched. This CDR3 spans 17 amino acids. The CDR3 sequence is CASSFGLAGGTWWEQFF. The CDR3 DNA sequence: TGTGCCAGCAGTTTCGGGCTAGCGGGGGGGACTTGGTGGGAGCAGTTCTTC.

The table lists this clonotype with many counts. V and J are TRBV5-1 and TRBJ2-7, with a tentative D call TRBD1 (5 bases). The germline V and J ends were trimmed by 0 bases and 4 bases, with 11 bases remaining between them. This CDR3 region has 14 residues. Germline loops: CDR1 SGHRS, CDR2 YFSETQ. CDR3 loop: CASSLGQGAYEQYF. CDR3 nucleotides: TGCGCCAGCAGCTTGGGGCAGGGTGCGTACGAGCAGTACTTC.